This TCR beta chain is from a study of beta chain features in type 1 diabetes. Study in general: All samples together contributed 90 million to 130 million sorted cells for examination.

The whole isolated RNA underwent reverse transcription, so sequencing captured expressed TCRB transcripts. Some 3.8 million reads, on average, came from each naive, central memory and regulatory T cell sample. TCRdb's copy holds only in-frame clones and misses some; the assay was immunoSEQ multiplex PCR. Of about 230,000 clones in the sample, over 8.5% are singletons; the top ten hold 0.03% to 0.04%. This clone occurred a few times. The antigen remains undetermined. CD4+ naive, central memory, regulatory and stem cell-like memory subsets were isolated by sorting on CD45RO/CCR7/CD25/CD127/CD95/CD27. Study observations and caveats: When VDJ junctions were examined, type 1 diabetes patients showed fewer insertions and more deletions.

This TCR was recovered from a woman aged 18-30 years in good health. The sample was naive CD4+ T cells from blood.

The CDR3 loop is CASSAGGDRSGELFF. For the CDR3, the DNA is TGCGCCAGCAGCGCCGGCGGGGACCGGTCCGGGGAGCTGTTTTTT. The chain uses TRBV5-1 and TRBJ2-2; perhaps TRBD2 as D (6 bases). Between the trimmed V and J ends, which lost 4 bases and 6 bases, there was a span of 16 bases. The length of the CDR3 is 15 residues. The germline V gene has CDR1 SGHRS and CDR2 YFSETQ.